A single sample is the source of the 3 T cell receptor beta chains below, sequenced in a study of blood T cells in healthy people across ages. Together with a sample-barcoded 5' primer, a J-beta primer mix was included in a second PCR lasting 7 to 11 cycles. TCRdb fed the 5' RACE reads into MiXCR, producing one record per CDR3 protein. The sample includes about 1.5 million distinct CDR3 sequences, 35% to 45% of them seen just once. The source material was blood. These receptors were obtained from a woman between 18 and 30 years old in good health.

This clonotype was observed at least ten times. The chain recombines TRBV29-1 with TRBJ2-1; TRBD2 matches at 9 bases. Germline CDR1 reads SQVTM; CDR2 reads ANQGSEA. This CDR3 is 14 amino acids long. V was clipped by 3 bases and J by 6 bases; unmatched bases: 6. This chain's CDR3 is CSVEPAGGANEQFF. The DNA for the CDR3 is TGCAGCGTTGAGCCAGCGGGAGGTGCCAATGAGCAGTTCTTC.

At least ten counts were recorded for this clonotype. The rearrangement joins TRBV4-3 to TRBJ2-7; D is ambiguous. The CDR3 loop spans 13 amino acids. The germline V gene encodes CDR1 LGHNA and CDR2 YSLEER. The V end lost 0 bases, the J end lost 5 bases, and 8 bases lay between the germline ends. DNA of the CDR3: TGCGCCAGCAGCCAAGATTGGGTCCACGAGCAGTACTTC. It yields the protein CASSQDWVHEQYF.

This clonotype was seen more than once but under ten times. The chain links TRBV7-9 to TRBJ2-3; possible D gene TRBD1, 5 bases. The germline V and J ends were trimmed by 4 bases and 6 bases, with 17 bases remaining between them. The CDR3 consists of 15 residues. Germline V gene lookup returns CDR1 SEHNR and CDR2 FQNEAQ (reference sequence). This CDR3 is CASSSDTHTHDTQYF. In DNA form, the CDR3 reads TGTGCCAGCAGCTCGGACACCCATACCCACGATACGCAGTATTTT.